This is a list of T cell receptor beta chains from one sample in a study of blood T cell repertoires in COVID-19. The table came from immunoSEQ multiplex PCR; TCRdb's copy has only in-frame clones and leaves some out. The sample holds approximately 65,000 clones, 65% to 90% seen once. Sequenced sample: peripheral blood. These receptors were collected from a man in his forties or fifties with acute or convalescent COVID-19. Both conserved end residues are part of each CDR3. The D gene is left open where the match is weak. A clone size is listed for some rows: how often the clone was seen (once, few, many), or a class if it is expanded.

CDR3nt: TGTGCCAGCAGTACGACCGACTTGTCTGGGGCCAACGTCCTGACTTTC; CDR3aa: CASSTTDLSGANVLTF; v_gene: TRBV28; j_gene: TRBJ2-6; d_gene: -; abundance: -
CDR3nt: TGCGCCAGCAGAGAAATGTTTCGGGCGGGAACAAATGAAAAACTGTTTTTT; CDR3aa: CASREMFRAGTNEKLFF; v_gene: TRBV4-1; j_gene: TRBJ1-4; d_gene: -; abundance: -
CDR3nt: TGTGCCAGCACCCAGGGACAGGGGAATTCACCCCTCCACTTT; CDR3aa: CASTQGQGNSPLHF; v_gene: TRBV7-9; j_gene: TRBJ1-6; d_gene: TRBD1; abundance: few
CDR3nt: TGTGCCAGCCAATGGACTACCCTAAGCGAGCAGTTCTTC; CDR3aa: CASQWTTLSEQFF; v_gene: TRBV6-5; j_gene: TRBJ2-1; d_gene: -; abundance: -
CDR3nt: TGCGCCAGCAGTCAAGACAGGGGCTATGGCTACACCTTC; CDR3aa: CASSQDRGYGYTF; v_gene: TRBV5-1; j_gene: TRBJ1-2; d_gene: TRBD1; abundance: -
CDR3nt: TGCGCCAGCAGCTTGCCTTTTAGCGGGGACCTCTCTGGGGCCAACGTCCTGACTTTC; CDR3aa: CASSLPFSGDLSGANVLTF; v_gene: TRBV5-1; j_gene: TRBJ2-6; d_gene: TRBD2; abundance: -
CDR3nt: TGTGCCAGCACCATGGGGGGGGCGGCAGGGGCCAACGTCCTGACTTTC; CDR3aa: CASTMGGAAGANVLTF; v_gene: TRBV27; j_gene: TRBJ2-6; d_gene: -; abundance: -
CDR3nt: TGTGCCAGCAGCCAAAGGGGCCCGGCGGGGGATTCTGAAGCTTTCTTT; CDR3aa: CASSQRGPAGDSEAFF; v_gene: TRBV7-2; j_gene: TRBJ1-1; d_gene: -; abundance: -
CDR3nt: TGCGCCAGCAGCTTAACAGGGATCCAAGAGACCCAGTACTTC; CDR3aa: CASSLTGIQETQYF; v_gene: TRBV5-1; j_gene: TRBJ2-5; d_gene: -; abundance: -
CDR3nt: TGTGCCAGCTCACCCGACAGAAATCAGCCCCAGCATTTT; CDR3aa: CASSPDRNQPQHF; v_gene: TRBV18; j_gene: TRBJ1-5; d_gene: -; abundance: -
CDR3nt: TGTGCCAGCAGCTTGGCTCACCGGGGATTCAATCAGCCCCAGCATTTT; CDR3aa: CASSLAHRGFNQPQHF; v_gene: TRBV5-6; j_gene: TRBJ1-5; d_gene: -; abundance: -
CDR3nt: TGTGCCAGCAGCTTAGAATTCGGCAGGGTTGGGTCTGGGGCCAACGTCCTGACTTTC; CDR3aa: CASSLEFGRVGSGANVLTF; v_gene: TRBV11-3; j_gene: TRBJ2-6; d_gene: -; abundance: -
CDR3nt: TGTGCCAGTAGTATATCCAGATGGAACACCGGGGAGCTGTTTTTT; CDR3aa: CASSISRWNTGELFF; v_gene: TRBV19; j_gene: TRBJ2-2; d_gene: -; abundance: -
CDR3nt: TGTGCCAGCAGACTCCCAAGGGGAGATACGCAGTATTTT; CDR3aa: CASRLPRGDTQYF; v_gene: TRBV2; j_gene: TRBJ2-3; d_gene: -; abundance: -
CDR3nt: TGCGCCAGCAGCTTGGCCGGGGGGCTGACTGAAGCTTTCTTT; CDR3aa: CASSLAGGLTEAFF; v_gene: TRBV5-1; j_gene: TRBJ1-1; d_gene: -; abundance: -
CDR3nt: TGTGCCAGCATGCAGGGCCTGAACACTGAAGCTTTCTTT; CDR3aa: CASMQGLNTEAFF; v_gene: TRBV9; j_gene: TRBJ1-1; d_gene: -; abundance: -
CDR3nt: TGTGCCAGCAGCTTCCGGGGCACCGGGGAGCTGTTTTTT; CDR3aa: CASSFRGTGELFF; v_gene: TRBV11-3; j_gene: TRBJ2-2; d_gene: -; abundance: -
CDR3nt: TGTGCCAGCAGCGTAGATATAAGGGGGGAGACCCAGTACTTC; CDR3aa: CASSVDIRGETQYF; v_gene: TRBV9; j_gene: TRBJ2-5; d_gene: -; abundance: -
CDR3nt: TGTGCCAGCAGCCTCCGGGGTTCTAGCTCCTACAATGAGCAGTTCTTC; CDR3aa: CASSLRGSSSYNEQFF; v_gene: TRBV9; j_gene: TRBJ2-1; d_gene: -; abundance: -
CDR3nt: TGTGCCAGCAGCCCAGCCCGGGACAGCCGGCGTAGAGGCTCCTACAATGAGCAGTTCTTC; CDR3aa: CASSPARDSRRRGSYNEQFF; v_gene: TRBV14; j_gene: TRBJ2-1; d_gene: TRBD1; abundance: -
CDR3nt: TGTGCCAGCAGCAATAGACAGGGACAGGGTGTTGAAGCTTTCTTT; CDR3aa: CASSNRQGQGVEAFF; v_gene: TRBV11-2; j_gene: TRBJ1-1; d_gene: TRBD1; abundance: -
CDR3nt: TGTGCCGGGGGACAGGGGCCAGGGACGGAGCAGTACTTC; CDR3aa: CAGGQGPGTEQYF; v_gene: TRBV2; j_gene: TRBJ2-7; d_gene: TRBD1; abundance: -
CDR3nt: TGTGCCAGTAGTATCTTTAGCTCTAACTATGGCTACACCTTC; CDR3aa: CASSIFSSNYGYTF; v_gene: TRBV19; j_gene: TRBJ1-2; d_gene: -; abundance: -
CDR3nt: TGTGCCAGCAGCTTAGGCGGGGTCAATTCACCCCTCCACTTT; CDR3aa: CASSLGGVNSPLHF; v_gene: TRBV7-2; j_gene: TRBJ1-6; d_gene: -; abundance: once
CDR3nt: TGTGCCAGCAGCCACCGGACAGGCTGGGATGGCTACACCTTC; CDR3aa: CASSHRTGWDGYTF; v_gene: TRBV11-3; j_gene: TRBJ1-2; d_gene: TRBD1; abundance: -
CDR3nt: TGTGCCAGCAGCGGACTGGGCGGGGGGGTGAATGAGCAGTTCTTC; CDR3aa: CASSGLGGGVNEQFF; v_gene: TRBV7-6; j_gene: TRBJ2-1; d_gene: TRBD2; abundance: -
CDR3nt: TGTGCCAGCAGCCCTCCGGCGGTCCCCCCTGAAGCTTTCTTT; CDR3aa: CASSPPAVPPEAFF; v_gene: TRBV9; j_gene: TRBJ1-1; d_gene: -; abundance: -
CDR3nt: TGTGCCAGCAGTTCGTTCGGTAGAAGCTATGGCTACACCTTC; CDR3aa: CASSSFGRSYGYTF; v_gene: TRBV6-5; j_gene: TRBJ1-2; d_gene: -; abundance: -
CDR3nt: TGTGCCAGCGGCAACACAGCCGTCTACGAGCAGTACTTC; CDR3aa: CASGNTAVYEQYF; v_gene: TRBV11-2; j_gene: TRBJ2-7; d_gene: -; abundance: once
CDR3nt: TGTGCCAGCAGCTTAAACACAGGGAATTCACCCCTCCACTTT; CDR3aa: CASSLNTGNSPLHF; v_gene: TRBV7-8; j_gene: TRBJ1-6; d_gene: -; abundance: -
CDR3nt: TGTGCCACCAGTGATTTGGAGGGGGATCTGAACACTGAAGCTTTCTTT; CDR3aa: CATSDLEGDLNTEAFF; v_gene: TRBV24-1; j_gene: TRBJ1-1; d_gene: -; abundance: -
CDR3nt: TGTGCCAGCAGCCCCCAGTACTCTGGAAACACCATATATTTT; CDR3aa: CASSPQYSGNTIYF; v_gene: TRBV7-2; j_gene: TRBJ1-3; d_gene: -; abundance: -
CDR3nt: TGTGCCAGCAGCTCAAACCGGGGGGGGCGCGGGGAGCTGTTTTTT; CDR3aa: CASSSNRGGRGELFF; v_gene: TRBV11-2; j_gene: TRBJ2-2; d_gene: TRBD2; abundance: -
CDR3nt: TGTGCCTGGACGCACAGGGGTCGGAACACTGAAGCTTTCTTT; CDR3aa: CAWTHRGRNTEAFF; v_gene: TRBV30; j_gene: TRBJ1-1; d_gene: TRBD1; abundance: -
CDR3nt: TGCAGCGCATCGACACCGGGAGCGAACACTGAAGCTTTCTTT; CDR3aa: CSASTPGANTEAFF; v_gene: TRBV29-1; j_gene: TRBJ1-1; d_gene: -; abundance: -
CDR3nt: TGTGCCAGCTCACAAGGGGTATATACTGAAGCTTTCTTT; CDR3aa: CASSQGVYTEAFF; v_gene: TRBV18; j_gene: TRBJ1-1; d_gene: -; abundance: -
CDR3nt: TGTGCCAGCAGCTTAGGTGACGGGGATACGCAGTATTTT; CDR3aa: CASSLGDGDTQYF; v_gene: TRBV7-2; j_gene: TRBJ2-3; d_gene: -; abundance: -
CDR3nt: TGTGCCAGCAGCTCCGAGGGGGCTATCTACGAGCAGTACTTC; CDR3aa: CASSSEGAIYEQYF; v_gene: TRBV7-3; j_gene: TRBJ2-7; d_gene: TRBD1; abundance: -
CDR3nt: TGCGCCAGCTCCACCGGGACAGGGGCTGAAAAACTGTTTTTT; CDR3aa: CASSTGTGAEKLFF; v_gene: TRBV5-1; j_gene: TRBJ1-4; d_gene: TRBD1; abundance: -
CDR3nt: TGTGCCAGCAGCTTAGGACAGGGGGGGCCGAACACTGAAGCTTTCTTT; CDR3aa: CASSLGQGGPNTEAFF; v_gene: TRBV11-2; j_gene: TRBJ1-1; d_gene: TRBD1; abundance: -
CDR3nt: TGTGCCAGCAGCGTTGGGGGGACCGGGGAGCTGTTTTTT; CDR3aa: CASSVGGTGELFF; v_gene: TRBV9; j_gene: TRBJ2-2; d_gene: -; abundance: -
CDR3nt: TGCGCCAGCAGCTCGTTTTTAGCGGGGGCTCAAGAGACCCAGTACTTC; CDR3aa: CASSSFLAGAQETQYF; v_gene: TRBV5-1; j_gene: TRBJ2-5; d_gene: TRBD2; abundance: -
CDR3nt: TGTGCCAGCAGCTTTAGTGCCTCCTACGAGCAGTACTTC; CDR3aa: CASSFSASYEQYF; v_gene: TRBV7-8; j_gene: TRBJ2-7; d_gene: -; abundance: -
CDR3nt: TGTGCCAGCAGTTACGTCTTAAACTATGGCTACACCTTC; CDR3aa: CASSYVLNYGYTF; v_gene: TRBV6-6; j_gene: TRBJ1-2; d_gene: -; abundance: -
CDR3nt: TGTGCCAGCAGCCAAATGGAACGGGTCACCATATATTTT; CDR3aa: CASSQMERVTIYF; v_gene: TRBV6-5; j_gene: TRBJ1-3; d_gene: -; abundance: -
CDR3nt: TGTGCCAGCAGCTCCCGACTAGCCTCGAACACCGGGGAGCTGTTTTTT; CDR3aa: CASSSRLASNTGELFF; v_gene: TRBV5-4; j_gene: TRBJ2-2; d_gene: TRBD2; abundance: -
CDR3nt: TGCGCCAGCAGTGAGAGGCAGGTCCTTAACTATGGCTACACCTTC; CDR3aa: CASSERQVLNYGYTF; v_gene: TRBV10-2; j_gene: TRBJ1-2; d_gene: -; abundance: once
CDR3nt: TGCGCCAGCAGCTTGGTCCCGGGACACGAGAACACTGAAGCTTTCTTT; CDR3aa: CASSLVPGHENTEAFF; v_gene: TRBV5-1; j_gene: TRBJ1-1; d_gene: -; abundance: -
CDR3nt: TGTGCCACCAGTGACGGACAGGGGATGTCAGAGACCCAGTACTTC; CDR3aa: CATSDGQGMSETQYF; v_gene: TRBV24-1; j_gene: TRBJ2-5; d_gene: TRBD1; abundance: -